This entry concerns a single T cell receptor (beta chain). What it recognizes is unknown. CDR1 is SQVTM and CDR2 is ANQGSEA in the germline V gene. The CDR3 extends over 12 amino acids. TCR beta cDNA was made by 5'RACE template switching with UMIs. TCRdb reanalyzed the 5' RACE reads and collapses them to one entry per CDR3 protein, without DNA. In total, the table holds some 280,000 distinct CDR3 sequences. These data belong to a study of T cells expressing NK-cell markers. General observations from the study: The same clonotypes also predominated in the CD3+CD56-NKG2C+ fraction of several donors.

The receptor's source is a man aged 18 to 29 in good health. Sequencing was performed on blood T cells: a sorted CD56 or NKG2C T cell subset, CD4+ or CD8+ T cells, or bulk PBMC T cells (not recorded which). The chain employs TRBV29-1 and TRBJ2-5; the D call from TCRdb, TRBD1, cannot be confirmed without DNA. The CDR3 here is CSGKSGKETQYF.